This TCR beta chain derives from a study of shared clonotypes between healthy human individuals. V was pared by 3 bases and J by 10 bases, with 3 bases of the junction left unmatched. The CDR3 is made up of 12 amino acids. From germline, CDR1 is SGHNT and CDR2 YYREEE (reference sequence). Naive CD8 cells comprised CD45RO-negative, CCR7-positively selected cells, excluding terminally differentiated effector memory CD45RA+ cells. Libraries were prepared by immunoSEQ multiplex PCR; TCRdb keeps only in-frame clonotypes and omits some of them. The sample carries around 550,000 clones, approximately 95% recorded once.

The TCR was taken from a woman under 40 in good health. The source material was naive CD8+ T cells sorted from blood. This chain uses TRBV5-4 with TRBJ2-7; 11 bases are a match to TRBD2. This CDR3 is CASSSTSGAQYF. The CDR3 DNA follows: TGTGCCAGCAGCTCGACTAGCGGGGCCCAGTACTTC.